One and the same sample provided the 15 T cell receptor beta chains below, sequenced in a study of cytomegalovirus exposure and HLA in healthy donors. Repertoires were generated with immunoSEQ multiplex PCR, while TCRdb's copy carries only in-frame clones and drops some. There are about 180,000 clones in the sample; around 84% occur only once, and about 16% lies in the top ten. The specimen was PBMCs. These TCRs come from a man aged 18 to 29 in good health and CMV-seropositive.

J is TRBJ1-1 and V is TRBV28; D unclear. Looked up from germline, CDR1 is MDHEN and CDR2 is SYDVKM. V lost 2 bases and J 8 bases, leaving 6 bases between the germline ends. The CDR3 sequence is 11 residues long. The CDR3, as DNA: TGTGCCAGCAGTTTAAGGAGGGAAGCTTTCTTT. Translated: CASSLRREAFF.

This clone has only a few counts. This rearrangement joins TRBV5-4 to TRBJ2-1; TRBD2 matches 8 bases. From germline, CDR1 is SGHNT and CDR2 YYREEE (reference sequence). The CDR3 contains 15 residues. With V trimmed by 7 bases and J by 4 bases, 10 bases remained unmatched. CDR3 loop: CASSLGGGGYNEQFF. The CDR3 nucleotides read TGTGCCAGCTCCCTCGGGGGGGGAGGGTACAATGAGCAGTTCTTC.

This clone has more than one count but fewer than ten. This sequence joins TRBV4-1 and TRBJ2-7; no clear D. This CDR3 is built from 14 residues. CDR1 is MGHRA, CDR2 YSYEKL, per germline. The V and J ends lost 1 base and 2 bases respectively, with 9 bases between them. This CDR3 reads CASSQVTLPYEQYF. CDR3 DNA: TGCGCCAGCAGCCAAGTTACTTTGCCCTACGAGCAGTACTTC.

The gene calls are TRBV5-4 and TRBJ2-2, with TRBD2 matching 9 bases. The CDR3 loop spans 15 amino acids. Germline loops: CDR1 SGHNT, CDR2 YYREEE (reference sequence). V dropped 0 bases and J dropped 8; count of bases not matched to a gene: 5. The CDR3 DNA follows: TGTGCCAGCAGCTTGGGAACTAGCGGGTTGGGGGAGCTGTTTTTT. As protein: CASSLGTSGLGELFF.

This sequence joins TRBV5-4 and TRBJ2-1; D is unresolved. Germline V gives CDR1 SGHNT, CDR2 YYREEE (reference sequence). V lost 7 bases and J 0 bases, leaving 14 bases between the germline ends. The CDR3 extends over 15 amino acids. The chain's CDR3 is CASRLRGSSYNEQFF. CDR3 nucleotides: TGTGCCAGCCGGCTTCGCGGAAGCTCCTACAATGAGCAGTTCTTC.

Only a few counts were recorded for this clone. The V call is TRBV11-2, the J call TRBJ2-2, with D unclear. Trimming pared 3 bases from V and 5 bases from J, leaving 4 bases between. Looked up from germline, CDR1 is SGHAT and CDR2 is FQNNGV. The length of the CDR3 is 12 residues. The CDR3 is CASSFGTGELFF. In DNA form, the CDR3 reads TGTGCCAGCAGCTTCGGGACCGGGGAGCTGTTTTTT. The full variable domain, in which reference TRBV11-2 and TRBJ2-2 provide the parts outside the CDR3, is EAGVAQSPRYKIIEKRQSVAFWCNPISGHATLYWYQQILGQGPKLLIQFQNNGVVDDSQLPKDRFSAERLKGVDSTLKIQPAKLEDSAVYLCASSFGTGELFFGEGSRLTVL.

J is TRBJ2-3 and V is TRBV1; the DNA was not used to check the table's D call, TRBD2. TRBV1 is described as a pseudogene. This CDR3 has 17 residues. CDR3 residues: CTSSQGRASGRTDTQYF. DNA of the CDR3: TGCACCAGCAGCCAAGGAAGGGCTAGCGGGAGGACAGATACGCAGTATTTT.

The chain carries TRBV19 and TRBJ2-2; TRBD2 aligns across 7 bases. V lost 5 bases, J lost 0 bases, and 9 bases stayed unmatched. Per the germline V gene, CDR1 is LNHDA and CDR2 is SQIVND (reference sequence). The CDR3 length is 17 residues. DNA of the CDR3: TGTGCCAGTAGTTACCACGGGGCGGGAGCGAACACCGGGGAGCTGTTTTTT. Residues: CASSYHGAGANTGELFF.

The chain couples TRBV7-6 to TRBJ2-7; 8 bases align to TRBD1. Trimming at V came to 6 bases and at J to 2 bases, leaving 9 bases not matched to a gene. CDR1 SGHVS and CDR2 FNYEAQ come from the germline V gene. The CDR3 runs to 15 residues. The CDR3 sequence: CASSPTGGIAYEQYF. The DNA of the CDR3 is TGTGCCAGCAGTCCAACAGGGGGAATTGCCTACGAGCAGTACTTC. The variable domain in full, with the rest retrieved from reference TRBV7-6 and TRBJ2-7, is GAGVSQSPRYKVTKRGQDVALRCDPISGHVSLYWYRQALGQGPEFLTYFNYEAQQDKSGLPNDRFSAERPEGSISTLTIQRTEQRDSAMYRCASSPTGGIAYEQYFGPGTRLTVT.

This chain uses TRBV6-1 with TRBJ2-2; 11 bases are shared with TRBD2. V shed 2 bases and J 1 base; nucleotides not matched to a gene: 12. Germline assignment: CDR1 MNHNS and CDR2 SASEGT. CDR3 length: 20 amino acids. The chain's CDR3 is CASSERMFPLAGVNTGELFF. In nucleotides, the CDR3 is TGTGCCAGCAGTGAAAGAATGTTCCCACTAGCGGGGGTGAACACCGGGGAGCTGTTTTTT.

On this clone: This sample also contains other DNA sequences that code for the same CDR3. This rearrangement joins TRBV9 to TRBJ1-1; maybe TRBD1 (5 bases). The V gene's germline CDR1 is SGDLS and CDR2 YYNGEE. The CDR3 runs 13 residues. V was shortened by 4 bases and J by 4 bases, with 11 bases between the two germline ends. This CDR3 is CASSLGGGTEAFF. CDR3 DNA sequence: TGTGCCAGCAGCTTGGGGGGGGGCACTGAAGCTTTCTTT.

CDR3 bases: TGTGCCAGCAGTCTCCCTTTGAGAGGGATAAGGGCTTTCTTT. Amino acid sequence: CASSLPLRGIRAFF. This chain uses TRBV28 with TRBJ1-1; D unclear. CDR3 size: 14 residues. The V end lost 5 bases, the J end lost 11 bases, and 21 bases lay between the germline ends. CDR1 MDHEN and CDR2 SYDVKM come from the germline V gene.

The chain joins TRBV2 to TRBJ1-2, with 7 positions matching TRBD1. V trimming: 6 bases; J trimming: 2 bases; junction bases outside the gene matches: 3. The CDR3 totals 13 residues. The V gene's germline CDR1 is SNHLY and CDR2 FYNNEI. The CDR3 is CASRVGQNYGYTF. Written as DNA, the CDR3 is TGTGCCAGCAGGGTGGGACAGAACTATGGCTACACCTTC. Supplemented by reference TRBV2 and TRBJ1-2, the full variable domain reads EPEVTQTPSHQVTQMGQEVILRCVPISNHLYFYWYRQILGQKVEFLVSFYNNEISEKSEIFDDQFSVERPDGSNFTLKIRSTKLEDSAMYFCASRVGQNYGYTFGSGTRLTVV.

The CDR3 loop is CASSLTMTSGSNYEQYF. The CDR3 DNA sequence: TGTGCCAGCAGCTTAACGATGACTAGCGGGAGTAACTACGAGCAGTACTTC. This chain joins TRBV7-3 and TRBJ2-7; 12 bases agree with TRBD2. V was clipped by 0 bases and J by 3 bases; unmatched bases: 6. The V gene's germline CDR1 is SGHTA and CDR2 FQGTGA. CDR3 length: 17 residues.

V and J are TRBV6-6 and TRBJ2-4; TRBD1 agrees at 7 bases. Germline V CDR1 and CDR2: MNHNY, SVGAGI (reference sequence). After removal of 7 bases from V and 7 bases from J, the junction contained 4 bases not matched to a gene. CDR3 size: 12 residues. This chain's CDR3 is CASTGTVNIQYF. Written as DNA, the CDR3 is TGTGCCAGCACGGGGACAGTCAACATTCAGTACTTC.